The rows below give T cell receptor beta chains drawn from one sample of a study of early T cells in non-severe SARS-CoV-2 infection. TCRdb redid the calling of the 5' RACE reads with MiXCR, one entry per CDR3 protein. The sample contains 40,000 to 45,000 distinct CDR3 sequences, around 6.5% of which appear only once. The specimen comprised whole blood, sampled at baseline. These receptors were taken from an adult who was a healthcare worker with PCR-confirmed SARS-CoV-2 infection or an uninfected control (not recorded which). Both conserved end residues are part of each CDR3. Fields, in order: clone size, CDR3 length, J gene, D gene, V gene, CDR3 protein, CDR3 DNA. The D gene is left open where the match is weak. Clone size is stated in some rows and not others, as once, few, many or a class when expanded.

few | 15 | TRBJ2-1 | TRBD2 | TRBV11-3 | CASSSGLAADNEQFF | TGTGCCAGCAGCTCGGGACTAGCGGCAGACAATGAGCAGTTCTTC
few | 15 | TRBJ2-7 | - | TRBV20-1 | CSASRPRTSFREQYF | TGCAGTGCTAGTAGGCCCCGGACCTCCTTTCGGGAGCAGTACTTC
few | 15 | TRBJ2-5 | TRBD2 | TRBV6-6 | CASTPASGATETQYF | TGTGCCAGCACCCCGGCTAGCGGGGCGACGGAGACCCAGTACTTC
many | 17 | TRBJ2-1 | - | TRBV7-8 | CASSLSGLSSAYNEQFF | TGTGCCAGCAGCTTAAGTGGGCTGAGTAGCGCCTACAATGAGCAGTTCTTC
few | 13 | TRBJ1-2 | TRBD1 | TRBV6-5 | CASSYAGGDGYTF | TGTGCCAGCAGTTACGCAGGGGGCGATGGCTACACCTTC
few | 13 | TRBJ1-2 | TRBD1 | TRBV6-2/TRBV6-3 | CASSRDSQYGYTF | TGTGCCAGCAGCCGGGACAGCCAATATGGCTACACCTTC
- | 15 | TRBJ2-3 | - | TRBV6-5 | CASSYSGDSADTQYF | TGTGCCAGCAGTTACTCAGGCGACTCCGCAGATACGCAGTATTTT
many | 11 | TRBJ2-7 | - | TRBV7-9 | CASGRAQEQYF | TGTGCCAGCGGCCGGGCGCAAGAGCAGTACTTC
- | 12 | TRBJ1-1 | - | TRBV5-6 | CASSKEWGQAFF | TGTGCCAGCAGCAAGGAATGGGGCCAAGCTTTCTTT
many | 14 | TRBJ2-7 | - | TRBV7-2 | CASSLAGRAYEQYF | TGTGCCAGCAGCTTAGCGGGAAGGGCCTACGAGCAGTACTTC
many | 15 | TRBJ1-5 | - | TRBV29-1 | CSVSDGLLGNQPQHF | TGCAGCGTTTCCGACGGACTCTTGGGGAATCAGCCCCAGCATTTT
many | 16 | TRBJ2-3 | - | TRBV14 | CASSEGEGSGTDTQYF | TGTGCCAGCAGCGAAGGAGAGGGGTCGGGCACAGATACGCAGTATTTT
- | 11 | TRBJ1-1 | - | TRBV7-9 | CASSYGQEAFF | TGTGCCAGCAGTTACGGACAGGAAGCTTTCTTT
few | 15 | TRBJ2-7 | - | TRBV9 | CASSPPRGGRSEQYF | TGTGCCAGCAGCCCCCCCCGCGGTGGACGCTCCGAGCAGTACTTC
many | 13 | TRBJ2-5 | - | TRBV7-9 | CASSLRTQETQYF | TGTGCCAGCAGCTTACGGACCCAAGAGACCCAGTACTTC
- | 17 | TRBJ2-1 | TRBD1 | TRBV7-2 | CASSLAHDRGQGNEQFF | TGTGCCAGCAGCTTAGCTCACGACAGGGGGCAGGGTAATGAGCAGTTCTTC
few | 15 | TRBJ2-3 | TRBD2 | TRBV20-1 | CSARASGRGPDTQYF | TGCAGTGCTAGAGCCAGCGGGAGAGGGCCAGATACGCAGTATTTT
few | 15 | TRBJ1-1 | - | TRBV7-2 | CASSLGAGMNTEAFF | TGTGCCAGCAGCTTAGGGGCAGGAATGAACACTGAAGCTTTCTTT
many | 13 | TRBJ2-2 | - | TRBV7-3 | CASSRENTGELFF | TGTGCCAGCAGCCGGGAGAACACCGGGGAGCTGTTTTTT
many | 15 | TRBJ2-7 | TRBD1 | TRBV5-1 | CASSLTGQGTHEQYF | TGCGCCAGCAGCTTGACGGGACAGGGGACCCACGAGCAGTACTTC
many | 15 | TRBJ2-7 | - | TRBV28 | CASSFAAAISYEQYF | TGTGCCAGCAGTTTTGCAGCGGCCATCTCCTACGAGCAGTACTTC
- | 13 | TRBJ2-2 | - | TRBV14 | CASSLANTGELFF | TGTGCCAGCTCCTTAGCGAACACCGGGGAGCTGTTTTTT
many | 15 | TRBJ2-1 | TRBD2 | TRBV7-8 | CASSSQSGRGDEQFF | TGTGCCAGCAGCTCTCAGAGCGGGAGGGGAGATGAGCAGTTCTTC
few | 13 | TRBJ2-4 | - | TRBV12-3/TRBV12-4 | CASSFGADDIQYF | TGTGCCAGCAGTTTCGGAGCTGATGACATTCAGTACTTC
- | 11 | TRBJ2-2 | - | TRBV6-6 | CASTFTGELFF | TGTGCCAGCACTTTTACCGGGGAGCTGTTTTTT
few | 13 | TRBJ2-1 | - | TRBV6-2/TRBV6-3 | CASSYLAYNEQFF | TGTGCCAGCAGTTACTTGGCATACAATGAGCAGTTCTTC